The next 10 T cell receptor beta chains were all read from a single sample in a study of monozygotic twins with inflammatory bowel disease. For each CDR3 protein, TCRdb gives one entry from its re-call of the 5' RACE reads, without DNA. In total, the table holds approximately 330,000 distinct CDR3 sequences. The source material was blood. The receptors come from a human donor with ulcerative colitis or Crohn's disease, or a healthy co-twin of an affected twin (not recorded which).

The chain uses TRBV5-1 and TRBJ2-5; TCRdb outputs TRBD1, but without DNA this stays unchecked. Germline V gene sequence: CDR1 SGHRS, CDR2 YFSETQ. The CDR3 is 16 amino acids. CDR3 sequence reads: CASSPGGQGPQETQYF.

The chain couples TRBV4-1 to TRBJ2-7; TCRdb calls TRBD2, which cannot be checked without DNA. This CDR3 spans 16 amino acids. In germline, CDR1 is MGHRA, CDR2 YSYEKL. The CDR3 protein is CASSQDNMGGNYEQYF.

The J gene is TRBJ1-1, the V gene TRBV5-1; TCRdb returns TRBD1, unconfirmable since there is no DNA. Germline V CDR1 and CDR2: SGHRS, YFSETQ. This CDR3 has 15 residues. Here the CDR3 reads CASSSLQRGRTEAFF.

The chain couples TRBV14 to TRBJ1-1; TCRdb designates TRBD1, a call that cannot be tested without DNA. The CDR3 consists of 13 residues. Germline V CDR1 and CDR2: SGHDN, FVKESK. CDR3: CASSQDWQGWAFF.

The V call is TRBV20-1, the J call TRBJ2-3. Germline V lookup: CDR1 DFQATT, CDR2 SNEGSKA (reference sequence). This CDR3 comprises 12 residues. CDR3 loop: CSAYTDTDTQYF.

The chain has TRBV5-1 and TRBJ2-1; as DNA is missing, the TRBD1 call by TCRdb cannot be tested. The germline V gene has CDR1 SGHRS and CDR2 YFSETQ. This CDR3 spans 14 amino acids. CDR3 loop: CASSFPGQGEKQFF.

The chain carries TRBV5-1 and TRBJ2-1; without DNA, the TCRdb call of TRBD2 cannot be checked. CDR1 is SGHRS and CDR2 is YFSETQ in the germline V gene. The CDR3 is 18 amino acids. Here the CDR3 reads CASSSWGIIAGGDNEQFF.

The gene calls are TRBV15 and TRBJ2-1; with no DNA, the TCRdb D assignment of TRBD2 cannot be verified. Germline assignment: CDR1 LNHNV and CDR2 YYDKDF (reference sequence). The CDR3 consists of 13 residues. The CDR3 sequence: CATTRTSDREQFF. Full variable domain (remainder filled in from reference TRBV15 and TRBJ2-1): DAMVIQNPRYQVTQFGKPVTLSCSQTLNHNVMYWYQQKSSQAPKLLFHYYDKDFNNEADTPDNFQSRRPNTSFCFLDIRSPGLGDTAMYLCATTRTSDREQFFGPGTRLTVL.

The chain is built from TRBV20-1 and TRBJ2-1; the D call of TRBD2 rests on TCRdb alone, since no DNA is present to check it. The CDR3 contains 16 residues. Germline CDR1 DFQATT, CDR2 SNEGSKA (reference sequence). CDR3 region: CSARRPGGLARNEQFF.

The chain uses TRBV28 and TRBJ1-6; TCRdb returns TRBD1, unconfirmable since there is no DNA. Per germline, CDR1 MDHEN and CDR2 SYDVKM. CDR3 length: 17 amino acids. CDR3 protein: CASSLWGASSYNSPLHF. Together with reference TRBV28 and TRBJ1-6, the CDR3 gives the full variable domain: DVKVTQSSRYLVKRTGEKVFLECVQDMDHENMFWYRQDPGLGLRLIYFSYDVKMKEKGDIPEGYSVSREKKERFSLILESASTNQTSMYLCASSLWGASSYNSPLHFGNGTRLTVT.